These 4 T cell receptor beta chains originate from one sample sequenced in a study of CD8 T cells in ankylosing spondylitis. One entry per CDR3 protein results from TCRdb running MiXCR on the 5' RACE reads. The sample includes a few hundred thousand distinct CDR3 sequences, around 11% of them seen just once. The sample comprised blood, either unsorted or a sorted T cell fraction (not recorded which). Receptors were obtained from a male donor with ankylosing spondylitis or in good health (not recorded which).

The V gene is TRBV7-6, the J gene TRBJ2-3, with no clear D. V lost 5 bases and J 6 bases, leaving 15 bases between the germline ends. The CDR3 contains 14 residues. The germline gives CDR1 SGHVS, CDR2 FNYEAQ. The CDR3 coding sequence is TGTGCCAGCAGCCTCGAAGCCCGAAGGGATACGCAGTATTTT. This encodes CASSLEARRDTQYF.

This clonotype was recorded at least ten times. This chain links TRBV12-3 or TRBV12-4 with TRBJ2-2, with D perhaps TRBD2 (6 bases). The ends were cut back, 2 bases at V and 5 bases at J, with 12 bases in the middle. This CDR3 contains 15 residues. Written as DNA, the CDR3 is TGTGCCAGCAGTTTAACCCCGGGAGCAACCGGGGAGCTGTTTTTT. Its translation is CASSLTPGATGELFF.

This clonotype occurred many times. The chain uses TRBV29-1 and TRBJ1-1; tentative D call: TRBD1 (6 bases). V dropped 7 bases and J dropped 2 bases, with 11 bases sitting between them. The CDR3 is 12 residues long. CDR1 is SQVTM, CDR2 ANQGSEA, per germline. CDR3 sequence (DNA): TGCAGCGCCGGACAGAAAAACACTGAAGCTTTCTTT. Residues: CSAGQKNTEAFF.

The J gene is TRBJ1-2, the V gene TRBV2, with 9 bases aligning to TRBD1. Germline CDR1 SNHLY, CDR2 FYNNEI. The length of the CDR3 is 14 residues. J was trimmed by 5 bases and V by 11 bases; bases with no gene match: 12. CDR3 nucleotide sequence: TGTGCCGGACGGGACAGGGCCTCCTCTTATGGCTACACCTTC. It codes for CAGRDRASSYGYTF.